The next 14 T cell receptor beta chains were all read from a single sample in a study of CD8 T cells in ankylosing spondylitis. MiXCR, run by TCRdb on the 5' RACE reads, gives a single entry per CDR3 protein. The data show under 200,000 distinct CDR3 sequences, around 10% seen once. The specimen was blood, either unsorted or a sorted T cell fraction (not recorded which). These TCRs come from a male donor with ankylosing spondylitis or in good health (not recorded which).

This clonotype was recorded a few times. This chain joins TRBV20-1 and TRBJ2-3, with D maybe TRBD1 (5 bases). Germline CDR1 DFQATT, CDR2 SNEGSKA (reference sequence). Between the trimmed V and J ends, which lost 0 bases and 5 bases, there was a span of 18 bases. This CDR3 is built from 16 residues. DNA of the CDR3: TGCAGTGCTAGAGATATAGGGCTTCTAGGGGTAGATACGCAGTATTTT. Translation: CSARDIGLLGVDTQYF.

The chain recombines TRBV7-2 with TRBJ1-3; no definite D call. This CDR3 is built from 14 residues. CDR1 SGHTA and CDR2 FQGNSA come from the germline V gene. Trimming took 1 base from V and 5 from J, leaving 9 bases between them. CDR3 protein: CASSLGRERNTIYF. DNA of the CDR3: TGTGCCAGCAGCTTAGGTCGAGAGAGAAACACCATATATTTT.

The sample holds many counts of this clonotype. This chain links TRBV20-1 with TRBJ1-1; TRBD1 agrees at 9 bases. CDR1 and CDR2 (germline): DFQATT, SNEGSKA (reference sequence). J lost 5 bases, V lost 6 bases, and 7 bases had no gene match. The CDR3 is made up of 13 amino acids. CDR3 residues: CSATGQGKTEAFF. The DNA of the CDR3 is TGCAGTGCAACCGGACAGGGGAAGACTGAAGCTTTCTTT.

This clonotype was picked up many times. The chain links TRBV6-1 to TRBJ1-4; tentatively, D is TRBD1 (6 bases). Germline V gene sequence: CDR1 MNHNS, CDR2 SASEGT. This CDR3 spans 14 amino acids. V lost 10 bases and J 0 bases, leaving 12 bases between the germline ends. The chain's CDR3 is CATRTAATNEKLFF. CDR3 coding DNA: TGTGCCACTAGGACAGCGGCAACTAATGAAAAACTGTTTTTT.

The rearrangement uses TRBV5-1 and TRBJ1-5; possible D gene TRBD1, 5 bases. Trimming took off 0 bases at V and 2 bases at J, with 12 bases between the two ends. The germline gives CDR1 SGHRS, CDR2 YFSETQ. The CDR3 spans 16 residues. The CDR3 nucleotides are TGCGCCAGCAGCTTGGAGGGGCGGGGAGGCAATCAGCCCCAGCATTTT. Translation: CASSLEGRGGNQPQHF.

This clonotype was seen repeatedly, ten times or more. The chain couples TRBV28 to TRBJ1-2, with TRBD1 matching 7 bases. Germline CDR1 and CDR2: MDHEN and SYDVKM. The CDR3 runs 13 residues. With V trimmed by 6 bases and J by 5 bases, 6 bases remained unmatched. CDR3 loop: CASSRDREYGYTF. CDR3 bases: TGTGCCAGCAGCCGCGACAGGGAGTATGGCTACACCTTC.

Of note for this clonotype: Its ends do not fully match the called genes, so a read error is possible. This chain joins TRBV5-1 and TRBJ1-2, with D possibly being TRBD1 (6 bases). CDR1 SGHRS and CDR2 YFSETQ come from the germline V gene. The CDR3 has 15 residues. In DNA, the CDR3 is TGCGTCAGCAGCTTGTTCGTTGGGGGCGGATATGGCTACACCTTC. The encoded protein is CVSSLFVGGGYGYTF.

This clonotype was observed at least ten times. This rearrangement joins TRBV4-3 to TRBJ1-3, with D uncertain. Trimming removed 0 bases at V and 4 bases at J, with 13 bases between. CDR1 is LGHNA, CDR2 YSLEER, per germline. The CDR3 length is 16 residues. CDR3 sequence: CASSQDRTFRGNTIYF. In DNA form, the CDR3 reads TGCGCCAGCAGCCAAGATCGGACCTTTCGAGGAAACACCATATATTTT.

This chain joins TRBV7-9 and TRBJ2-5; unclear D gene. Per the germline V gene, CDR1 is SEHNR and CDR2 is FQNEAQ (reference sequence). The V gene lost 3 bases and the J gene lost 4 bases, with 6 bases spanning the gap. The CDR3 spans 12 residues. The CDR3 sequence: CASSFNLETQYF. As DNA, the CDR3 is TGTGCCAGCAGCTTTAATTTAGAGACCCAGTACTTC.

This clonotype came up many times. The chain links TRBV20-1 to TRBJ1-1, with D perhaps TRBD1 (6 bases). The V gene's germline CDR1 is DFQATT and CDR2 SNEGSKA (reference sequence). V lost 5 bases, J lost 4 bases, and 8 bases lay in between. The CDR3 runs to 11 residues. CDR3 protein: CSARGATEAFF. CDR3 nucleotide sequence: TGCAGTGCTCGGGGGGCCACTGAAGCTTTCTTT.

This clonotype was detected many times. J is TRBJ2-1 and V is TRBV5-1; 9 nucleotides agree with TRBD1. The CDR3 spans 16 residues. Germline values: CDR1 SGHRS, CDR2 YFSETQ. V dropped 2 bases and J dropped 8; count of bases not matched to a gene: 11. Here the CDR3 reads CASSFTGTGIIHEQFF. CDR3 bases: TGCGCCAGCAGCTTTACCGGGACAGGGATCATACATGAGCAGTTCTTC.

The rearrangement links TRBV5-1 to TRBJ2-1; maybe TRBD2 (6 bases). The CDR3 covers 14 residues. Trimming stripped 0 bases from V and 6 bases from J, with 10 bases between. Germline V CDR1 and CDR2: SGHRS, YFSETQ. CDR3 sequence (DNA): TGCGCCAGCAGCTTGGGGGACTCAATCAATGAGCAGTTCTTC. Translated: CASSLGDSINEQFF.

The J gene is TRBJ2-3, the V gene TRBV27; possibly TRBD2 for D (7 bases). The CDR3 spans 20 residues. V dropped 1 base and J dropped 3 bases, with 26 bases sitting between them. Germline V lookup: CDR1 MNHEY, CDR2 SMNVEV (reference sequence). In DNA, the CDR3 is TGTGCCAGCAGTTTATGGAACAAGGTAGCGAGGGGGGGCACTACAGATACGCAGTATTTT. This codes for CASSLWNKVARGGTTDTQYF.

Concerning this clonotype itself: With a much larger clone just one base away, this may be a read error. The CDR3 bases are TGCGCCAGCAGCTTGGCCACTTCAGGAGGGACCGAGGAGCTGTTTTTT. This codes for CASSLATSGGTEELFF. The chain couples TRBV5-1 to TRBJ2-2; D might be TRBD2 (6 bases). The CDR3 has 16 residues. CDR1 and CDR2 from the germline V gene are SGHRS and YFSETQ.